These 32 T cell receptor beta chains came from one sample sequenced in a study of blood T cell repertoires in COVID-19. TCRdb's copy holds only in-frame clones and misses some; the assay was immunoSEQ multiplex PCR. The repertoire includes about 210,000 clones, around 90% of them detected once, and under 1.5% sits in the top ten. The sequenced sample consisted of peripheral blood. These TCRs come from a man aged 25 to 40 with acute or convalescent COVID-19.

This sequence joins TRBV7-3 and TRBJ2-4; D is possibly TRBD2 (5 bases). The CDR3 totals 15 residues. Germline CDR1 SGHTA, CDR2 FQGTGA. Trimming shortened V by 5 bases and J by 1 base, and 12 bases separated the two germline ends. CDR3 DNA: TGTGCCAGCAGCCCCTTCCCGGGGGCCAAAAACATTCAGTACTTC. It is translated as CASSPFPGAKNIQYF.

V usage is TRBV25-1 and J usage is TRBJ1-2; perhaps TRBD1 as D (6 bases). Trimming removed 0 bases from V and 0 bases from J, with 17 bases in between. Germline V CDR1 and CDR2: MGHDK, SYGVNS. The CDR3 contains 18 residues. CDR3 residues: CASSEYNDRTDTNYGYTF. CDR3 sequence (DNA): TGTGCCAGCAGTGAATATAATGATAGGACAGATACTAACTATGGCTACACCTTC.

The CDR3 region is CASSFHAGWEQYF. CDR3 coding DNA: TGCGCCAGCAGCTTTCATGCCGGGTGGGAGCAGTACTTC. The chain links TRBV5-1 to TRBJ2-7; D is ambiguous. This CDR3 is 13 amino acids long. V lost 2 bases and J 7 bases, leaving 13 bases between the germline ends. The germline V gene encodes CDR1 SGHRS and CDR2 YFSETQ.

This sequence joins TRBV4-1 and TRBJ1-2, with D possibly being TRBD1 (5 bases). The V and J ends lost 6 bases and 4 bases respectively, with 15 bases between them. The CDR3 has 14 amino acids. The V gene's germline CDR1 is MGHRA and CDR2 YSYEKL. The CDR3 sequence: CASRGGGGTYGYTF. The DNA for the CDR3 is TGCGCCAGCAGGGGGGGTGGGGGGACCTATGGCTACACCTTC.

The chain couples TRBV5-6 to TRBJ2-3; weak D call: TRBD2 (6 bases). Germline assignment: CDR1 SGHDT and CDR2 YYEEEE. The CDR3 extends over 12 amino acids. Trimming pared 2 bases from V and 5 bases from J, leaving 6 bases between. CDR3 region: CASSFGRDTQYF. The CDR3 nucleotides read TGTGCCAGCAGCTTCGGGAGAGATACGCAGTATTTT.

The V and J genes are TRBV6-5 and TRBJ1-4, with 9 bases identical to TRBD1. The CDR3 has 14 residues. J gave up 4 bases and V 6 bases, and 3 bases lay outside the gene matches. Per germline, CDR1 MNHEY and CDR2 SVGAGI. CDR3 nucleotide sequence: TGTGCCAGCAGCCTGGACAGGGGTAATGAAAAACTGTTTTTT. Protein product: CASSLDRGNEKLFF.

The chain employs TRBV5-5 and TRBJ1-1; TRBD1 is a possible D gene (6 bases). CDR1 is SGHKS and CDR2 is YYEKEE in the germline V gene (reference sequence). V gave up 4 bases and J gave up 0 bases, with 13 bases separating them. This CDR3 contains 15 residues. Here the CDR3 DNA reads TGTGCCAGCAGCCTGGGGGGACACATGAACACTGAAGCTTTCTTT. Residues: CASSLGGHMNTEAFF.

V usage is TRBV28 and J usage is TRBJ2-1; D perhaps matches TRBD1 (5 bases). CDR1 and CDR2 from the germline V gene are MDHEN and SYDVKM. V lost 3 bases, J lost 6 bases, and 9 bases lay in between. The CDR3 has 13 amino acids. The CDR3 DNA follows: TGTGCCAGCAGTTTGACAGCTTTCAATGAGCAGTTCTTC. Amino acids: CASSLTAFNEQFF.

The chain is built from TRBV6-5 and TRBJ1-2, with a weak D call TRBD1 (6 bases). The germline V gene has CDR1 MNHEY and CDR2 SVGAGI. The V gene lost 7 bases and the J gene lost 4 bases, with 19 bases spanning the gap. The CDR3 loop spans 15 amino acids. In nucleotides, the CDR3 is TGTGCCAGCACTAAAGGTTTCGGACAGTTCTATGGCTACACCTTC. Translating it yields CASTKGFGQFYGYTF.

V and J are TRBV3-1 (or the pseudogene TRBV3-2) and TRBJ2-5; D unresolved. The CDR3 is 12 residues long. The V and J ends lost 3 bases and 5 bases respectively, with 7 bases between them. Germline CDR1 LGHDT, CDR2 YNNKEL (reference sequence). The CDR3 bases are TGTGCCAGCAGCCAGGGCTGGGAGACCCAGTACTTC. Translation gives CASSQGWETQYF.

This clone is a singleton in its sample. CDR3 amino acids: CASSSQGAETQYF. Here the CDR3 DNA reads TGTGCCAGCAGCAGCCAGGGGGCCGAGACCCAGTACTTC. This chain links TRBV3-1 (or the pseudogene TRBV3-2) with TRBJ2-5, with TRBD1 identical over 8 bases. The CDR3 spans 13 residues. Germline V CDR1 and CDR2: LGHDT, YNNKEL (reference sequence). J lost 5 bases, V lost 5 bases, and 4 bases had no gene match.

The DNA of the CDR3 is TGTGCCAGCAGCTTGGACAGGGTGAGGAACACTGAAGCTTTCTTT. Protein sequence: CASSLDRVRNTEAFF. The rearrangement joins TRBV5-5 to TRBJ1-1, with D perhaps TRBD1 (6 bases). This CDR3 has 15 residues. The V gene's germline CDR1 is SGHKS and CDR2 YYEKEE (reference sequence). V lost 0 bases and J 1 base, leaving 10 bases between the germline ends.

The chain couples TRBV3-1 (or the pseudogene TRBV3-2) to TRBJ1-1; maybe TRBD1 (5 bases). The germline gives CDR1 LGHDT, CDR2 YNNKEL (reference sequence). V was pared by 2 bases and J by 6 bases, with 13 bases between. The CDR3 runs 14 residues. CDR3 protein: CASSQHRQGPEAFF. CDR3 nucleotide sequence: TGTGCCAGCAGCCAACATCGCCAGGGCCCTGAAGCTTTCTTT.

The chain couples TRBV6-6 to TRBJ1-2, with D hard to call. Trimming cost V 6 bases and J 7 bases, with 15 bases left between them. CDR1 is MNHNY and CDR2 is SVGAGI in the germline V gene (reference sequence). The CDR3 is 13 amino acids. The CDR3 DNA follows: TGTGCCAGCAGCTCCTCGGGGATGAGTGGCTACACCTTC. Its translation is CASSSSGMSGYTF.

In its sample, this clone was seen a few times. The rearrangement uses TRBV19 and TRBJ1-1, with 7 bases lining up with TRBD1. Trimming removed 5 bases from V and 4 bases from J; junction bases left unmatched: 7. The germline CDR1 and CDR2 sequences are LNHDA and SQIVND (reference sequence). This CDR3 contains 14 residues. The DNA for the CDR3 is TGTGCCAGTAGTTTTGTGACAGGGTTCACTGAAGCTTTCTTT. It specifies CASSFVTGFTEAFF.

This clone has a handful of counts. The chain has TRBV19 and TRBJ2-5; D may be TRBD2 (5 bases). Germline V gene lookup returns CDR1 LNHDA and CDR2 SQIVND (reference sequence). The CDR3 has 15 residues. Trimming pared 5 bases from V and 0 bases from J, leaving 13 bases between. In DNA, the CDR3 is TGTGCCAGTAGTCGGGGAGACTCTAACCAAGAGACCCAGTACTTC. Its translation: CASSRGDSNQETQYF.

The rearrangement links TRBV30 to TRBJ1-1; no clear D gene. Germline loops: CDR1 GTSNPN, CDR2 SVGIG (reference sequence). The germline V and J ends were trimmed by 4 bases and 0 bases, with 9 bases remaining between them. The CDR3 has 13 amino acids. DNA for the CDR3: TGTGCCTGGACCCTGCAGGTGAACACTGAAGCTTTCTTT. It translates to CAWTLQVNTEAFF.

This chain uses TRBV18 with TRBJ1-5; 9 bases fit TRBD1. V lost 3 bases to trimming and J lost 11 bases; unmatched junction nucleotides: 8. Per germline, CDR1 KGHSH and CDR2 LQKENI. The CDR3 is 14 amino acids. CDR3 loop: CASSPRTGEGAQHF. The DNA of the CDR3 is TGTGCCAGCTCACCGCGGACAGGGGAAGGGGCCCAGCATTTT.

The chain is built from TRBV19 and TRBJ2-7; TRBD1 might be the D (6 bases). V was cut by 7 bases and J by 2 bases, with 15 bases left in between. Germline CDR1 reads LNHDA; CDR2 reads SQIVND (reference sequence). This CDR3 contains 14 residues. CDR3 DNA sequence: TGTGCCAGTAAAAGGACAGAGACGGCCTACGAGCAGTACTTC. Encoded protein: CASKRTETAYEQYF.

The V call is TRBV5-1, the J call TRBJ2-7, with 8 bases lining up with TRBD1. V lost 0 bases and J lost 4; bases outside the gene matches: 6. CDR3 length equals 15 residues. Germline CDR1 SGHRS, CDR2 YFSETQ. The CDR3 coding sequence is TGCGCCAGCAGCTTGGCCTGGGACAGGATTTACGAGCAGTACTTC. It translates to CASSLAWDRIYEQYF.

The CDR3 loop reads CASSSLTGRDTEAFF. The CDR3 bases are TGTGCCAGCAGTTCGCTGACAGGGCGGGACACTGAAGCTTTCTTT. The chain recombines TRBV27 with TRBJ1-1; 7 bases fit TRBD1. Germline lookup yields CDR1 MNHEY and CDR2 SMNVEV (reference sequence). V lost 4 bases to trimming and J lost 3 bases; unmatched junction nucleotides: 8. The CDR3 loop spans 15 amino acids.

The chain recombines TRBV2 with TRBJ2-5, with 7 bases matching TRBD2. V gave up 11 bases and J gave up 1 base; unmatched junction bases: 1. CDR3 length: 11 amino acids. The germline CDR1 and CDR2 sequences are SNHLY and FYNNEI. CDR3 DNA: TGTGCCGCGGGAGTCCAAGAGACCCAGTACTTC. This codes for CAAGVQETQYF.

The rearrangement uses TRBV5-1 and TRBJ2-1; 7 bases line up with TRBD1. J lost 1 base, V lost 4 bases, and 5 bases had no gene match. There are 15 residues in the CDR3. The germline gives CDR1 SGHRS, CDR2 YFSETQ. The CDR3 region is CASSVTGASYNEQFF. CDR3 DNA: TGCGCCAGCAGCGTTACAGGGGCTTCCTACAATGAGCAGTTCTTC.

The chain carries TRBV20-1 and TRBJ1-5, with a weak D call TRBD1 (5 bases). CDR1 is DFQATT, CDR2 SNEGSKA, per germline (reference sequence). The CDR3 consists of 15 residues. The V gene lost 3 bases and the J gene lost 0 bases, with 12 bases spanning the gap. The CDR3, as DNA: TGCAGTGCTAGTCGGGGGGTACATAGCAATCAGCCCCAGCATTTT. Its protein product is CSASRGVHSNQPQHF.

The genes are TRBV18 and TRBJ1-3; a weak D match, TRBD1 (5 bases). The germline V and J ends were trimmed by 6 bases and 3 bases, with 21 bases remaining between them. This CDR3 is 17 amino acids long. Germline lookup yields CDR1 KGHSH and CDR2 LQKENI. CDR3 protein: CASSRQSPGGNGNTIYF. As DNA, the CDR3 is TGTGCCAGCTCCCGCCAAAGCCCGGGGGGAAATGGAAACACCATATATTTT.

This clone is a singleton in its sample. This chain's CDR3 is CASSLKGIPPDTQYF. In DNA form, the CDR3 reads TGTGCCAGCAGCTTAAAGGGGATTCCTCCAGATACGCAGTATTTT. The chain recombines TRBV7-3 with TRBJ2-3; possibly TRBD1 for D (5 bases). The CDR3 covers 15 residues. V was shortened by 1 base and J by 4 bases, with 12 bases between the two germline ends. The germline gives CDR1 SGHTA, CDR2 FQGTGA.

The chain employs TRBV5-8 and TRBJ2-5; 9 bases map to TRBD1. The CDR3 covers 18 residues. Germline V gene lookup returns CDR1 SGHTS and CDR2 YDEGEE. V dropped 6 bases and J dropped 2; count of bases not matched to a gene: 17. CDR3 region: CASIKLTGGRPRQETQYF. The DNA for the CDR3 is TGTGCCAGCATCAAATTGACAGGGGGTCGGCCAAGACAAGAGACCCAGTACTTC.

V is TRBV3-1 (or the pseudogene TRBV3-2) and J is TRBJ1-2; 9 nucleotides match TRBD1. V trimming: 1 base; J trimming: 5 bases; junction bases outside the gene matches: 20. The CDR3 contains 20 residues. The germline gives CDR1 LGHDT, CDR2 YNNKEL (reference sequence). CDR3 sequence (DNA): TGTGCCAGCAGCCAAGGCCCGGCGGAGGACAGGGGATTAACGATATATGGCTACACCTTC. This sequence encodes CASSQGPAEDRGLTIYGYTF.

The CDR3, as DNA: TGTGCCAGCAGTTTCGGAATTCCCGGGACAGTCTATGGCTACACCTTC. It yields the protein CASSFGIPGTVYGYTF. This rearrangement joins TRBV28 to TRBJ1-2, with 7 bases matching TRBD1. Per germline, CDR1 MDHEN and CDR2 SYDVKM. Trimming cost V 3 bases and J 4 bases; bases outside gene matches: 11. The CDR3 has 16 amino acids.

The V call is TRBV6-5, the J call TRBJ1-1, with 10 positions matching TRBD1. CDR3 length equals 14 residues. From germline, CDR1 is MNHEY and CDR2 SVGAGI. V was pared by 6 bases and J by 2 bases, with 3 bases of the junction left unmatched. Here the CDR3 DNA reads TGTGCCAGCAGAGAGACAGGGGGCAACACTGAAGCTTTCTTT. It yields the protein CASRETGGNTEAFF.

V gene TRBV10-2 combines with J gene TRBJ1-1; D unclear. The CDR3 consists of 12 residues. V lost 10 bases to trimming and J lost 1 base, with 10 bases between them. Germline V gene data show CDR1 as WSHSY and CDR2 as SAAADI. The CDR3 sequence is CATRGGNTEAFF. The CDR3, as DNA: TGCGCCACCCGAGGAGGGAACACTGAAGCTTTCTTT.

The chain combines TRBV4-1 with TRBJ2-2; D gene ambiguous. The germline V gene encodes CDR1 MGHRA and CDR2 YSYEKL. Trimming pared 1 base from V and 1 base from J, leaving 4 bases between. The CDR3 totals 14 residues. CDR3 loop: CASSQGQNTGELFF. The CDR3 DNA reads TGCGCCAGCAGCCAAGGACAGAACACCGGGGAGCTGTTTTTT.